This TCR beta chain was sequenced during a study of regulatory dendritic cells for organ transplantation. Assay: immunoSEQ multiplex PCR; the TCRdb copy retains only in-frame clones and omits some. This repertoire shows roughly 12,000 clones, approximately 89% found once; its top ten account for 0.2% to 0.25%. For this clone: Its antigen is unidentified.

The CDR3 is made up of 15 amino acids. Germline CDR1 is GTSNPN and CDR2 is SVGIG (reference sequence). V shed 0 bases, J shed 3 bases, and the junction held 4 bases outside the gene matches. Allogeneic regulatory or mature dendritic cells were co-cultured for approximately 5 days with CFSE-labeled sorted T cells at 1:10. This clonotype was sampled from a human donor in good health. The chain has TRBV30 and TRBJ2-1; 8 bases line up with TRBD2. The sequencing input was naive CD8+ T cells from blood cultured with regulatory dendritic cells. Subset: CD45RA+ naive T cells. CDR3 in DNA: TGTGCCTGGAGTGTACTGAGCGGGGGCTACAATGAGCAGTTCTTC. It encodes CAWSVLSGGYNEQFF.